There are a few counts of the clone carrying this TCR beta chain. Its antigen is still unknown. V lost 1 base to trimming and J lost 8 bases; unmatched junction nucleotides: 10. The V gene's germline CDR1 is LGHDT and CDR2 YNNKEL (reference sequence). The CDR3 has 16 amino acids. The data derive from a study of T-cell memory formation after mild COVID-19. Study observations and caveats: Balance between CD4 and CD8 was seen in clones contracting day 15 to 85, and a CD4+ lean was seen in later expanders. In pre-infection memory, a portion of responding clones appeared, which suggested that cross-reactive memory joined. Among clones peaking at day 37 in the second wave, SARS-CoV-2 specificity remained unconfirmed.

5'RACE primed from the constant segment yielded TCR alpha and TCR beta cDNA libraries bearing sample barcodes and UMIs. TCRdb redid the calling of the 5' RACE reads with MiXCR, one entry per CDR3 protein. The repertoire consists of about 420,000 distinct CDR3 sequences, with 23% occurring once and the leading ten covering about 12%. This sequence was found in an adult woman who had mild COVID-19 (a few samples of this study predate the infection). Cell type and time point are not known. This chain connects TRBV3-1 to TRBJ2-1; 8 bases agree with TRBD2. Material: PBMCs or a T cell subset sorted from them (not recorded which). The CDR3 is CASSQVSGEVTYEQFF. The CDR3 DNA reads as TGTGCCAGCAGCCAAGTTAGCGGGGAGGTCACCTATGAGCAGTTCTTC.